This TCR beta chain was identified in a study of cytomegalovirus exposure and HLA in healthy donors. Findings and limits, study-wide: Prior analysis indicated that the majority of TCR beta V segments exhibited productivity approximately 87% or approximately 30% of the time.

Primers: 60 Vbeta forward and 13 Jbeta reverse. Measured with immunoSEQ multiplex PCR; TCRdb has only the in-frame clones, and not every one. Among roughly 100,000 clones listed, less than 80% were seen once. The V end was cut by 8 bases, the J end by 6 bases, with 11 bases between. Germline lookup yields CDR1 MNHEY and CDR2 SMNVEV (reference sequence). The CDR3 loop spans 13 amino acids. To note about this clone: Its antigen is as yet unknown.

Sequenced material: PBMCs. The genes are TRBV27 and TRBJ1-6, with D possibly being TRBD1 (5 bases). The sequence was collected from a man younger than 40 in good health and CMV-seronegative. The CDR3 loop reads CASAQGGNSPLHF. The CDR3 nucleotides read TGTGCCAGCGCCCAGGGAGGTAATTCACCCCTCCACTTT.